Below, 14 T cell receptor beta chains from the same sample are listed, as sequenced in a study of blood T cell repertoires in COVID-19. Produced via immunoSEQ multiplex PCR; TCRdb's table is partial and in-frame only. The data contain more than 300,000 clones, about nine tenths of them singletons. The specimen was PBMCs or T cells enriched from blood (not recorded which). These receptors were collected from a woman aged 18-29 years who had recovered from COVID-19.

This chain links TRBV9 with TRBJ1-1; D perhaps matches TRBD1 (5 bases). This CDR3 has 13 amino acids. The ends were cut back, 2 bases at V and 9 bases at J, with 14 bases in the middle. CDR1 SGDLS and CDR2 YYNGEE come from the germline V gene. The CDR3 region is CASSVTSQGQAFF. CDR3 nucleotide sequence: TGTGCCAGCAGCGTCACGTCCCAGGGTCAAGCTTTCTTT. The whole variable domain, filled in from reference TRBV9 and TRBJ1-1, reads DSGVTQTPKHLITATGQRVTLRCSPRSGDLSVYWYQQSLDQGLQFLIQYYNGEERAKGNILERFSAQQFPDLHSELNLSSLELGDSALYFCASSVTSQGQAFFGQGTRLTVV.

The chain is built from TRBV10-2 and TRBJ1-2; D remains ambiguous. V was cut by 3 bases and J by 8 bases, with 13 bases left in between. CDR1 is WSHSY, CDR2 SAAADI, per germline. The CDR3 runs 13 residues. The CDR3 protein is CASSDEIGRGYTF. CDR3 DNA: TGCGCCAGCAGTGACGAGATAGGGAGGGGCTACACCTTC.

This rearrangement joins TRBV9 to TRBJ1-2; 7 bases map to TRBD1. V was pared by 0 bases and J by 7 bases, with 6 bases of the junction left unmatched. Germline lookup yields CDR1 SGDLS and CDR2 YYNGEE. The CDR3 totals 14 residues. In nucleotides, the CDR3 is TGTGCCAGCAGCGTAGGGCCAGGGGGATTTGGCTACACCTTC. Protein product: CASSVGPGGFGYTF.

The chain couples TRBV28 to TRBJ1-5; 8 positions agree with TRBD1. Germline V lookup: CDR1 MDHEN, CDR2 SYDVKM. V lost 5 bases to trimming and J lost 7 bases; unmatched junction nucleotides: 13. CDR3 length equals 16 residues. CDR3 protein: CASSPAQGQGGQPQHF. Written as DNA, the CDR3 is TGTGCCAGCAGTCCCGCCCAAGGACAGGGAGGGCAGCCCCAGCATTTT.

The chain carries TRBV2 and TRBJ1-5; 7 bases agree with TRBD1. Trimming cost V 7 bases and J 0 bases; bases outside gene matches: 3. The CDR3 has 14 amino acids. Per germline, CDR1 SNHLY and CDR2 FYNNEI. CDR3 coding DNA: TGTGCCAGCACTGGGACAGTTAGCAATCAGCCCCAGCATTTT. Translated, it gives CASTGTVSNQPQHF.

This chain links TRBV6-1 with TRBJ1-1, with a tentative D call TRBD1 (6 bases). Germline V gene data show CDR1 as MNHNS and CDR2 as SASEGT. With 4 bases removed from V and 0 bases from J, the gap between germline ends came to 18 bases. This CDR3 region has 17 residues. The CDR3 reads CASSGEWAQGLNTEAFF. CDR3 coding DNA: TGTGCCAGCAGTGGGGAGTGGGCCCAGGGGTTGAACACTGAAGCTTTCTTT.

This clone occurred once. The rearrangement uses TRBV10-1 and TRBJ1-1, with D tentatively TRBD1 (5 bases). This CDR3 is built from 13 residues. CDR1 and CDR2 (germline): WNHNN, SYGVQD (reference sequence). Trimming pared 3 bases from V and 5 bases from J, leaving 10 bases between. The CDR3 spells CASSDSGGTEAFF. The CDR3 coding sequence is TGCGCCAGCAGTGATTCGGGGGGAACTGAAGCTTTCTTT.

The CDR3 nucleotides are TGTGCCAGCAGCGCGGACAGGGGCTATAATTCACCCCTCCACTTT. Its protein product is CASSADRGYNSPLHF. The J gene is TRBJ1-6, the V gene TRBV7-8; TRBD1 matches at 9 bases. The ends lost 5 bases at V and 3 bases at J; junction bases unmatched: 2. The CDR3 sequence is 15 residues long. Germline CDR1 reads SGHVS; CDR2 reads FQNEAQ.

The chain couples TRBV10-2 to TRBJ1-1, with TRBD1 matching 7 bases. J was trimmed by 1 base and V by 5 bases; bases with no gene match: 1. Germline CDR1 reads WSHSY; CDR2 reads SAAADI. The CDR3 is 13 residues long. CDR3 coding DNA: TGCGCCAGCAGTCGACAGGGGAACACTGAAGCTTTCTTT. As protein: CASSRQGNTEAFF.

This chain links TRBV6-1 with TRBJ1-1, with a tentative D call TRBD1 (6 bases). The V gene's germline CDR1 is MNHNS and CDR2 SASEGT. The CDR3 totals 14 residues. Deletions cut 3 bases from V and 4 bases from J, with 12 bases between. CDR3 sequence: CASSDWGPGTEAFF. The CDR3 region has the DNA TGTGCCAGCAGTGATTGGGGGCCGGGCACTGAAGCTTTCTTT.

This sequence joins TRBV4-1 and TRBJ1-2; the D gene is possibly TRBD1 (5 bases). CDR3 length: 17 residues. Trimming cost V 1 base and J 6 bases, with 21 bases left between them. Germline V gives CDR1 MGHRA, CDR2 YSYEKL. CDR3 nucleotide sequence: TGCGCCAGCAGCCAAGTGGTGGGGGGATGGGAAAACAATGGCTACACCTTC. Translating it yields CASSQVVGGWENNGYTF.

The chain is built from TRBV4-1 and TRBJ2-7; 8 bases map to TRBD1. Germline V gene data show CDR1 as MGHRA and CDR2 as YSYEKL. J was trimmed by 3 bases and V by 0 bases; bases with no gene match: 10. CDR3 length equals 17 residues. The CDR3 reads CASSQDPIGTGHYEQYF. Written as DNA, the CDR3 is TGCGCCAGCAGCCAAGATCCAATCGGGACAGGCCACTACGAGCAGTACTTC.

This chain uses TRBV2 with TRBJ1-2; 7 nucleotides agree with TRBD1. V dropped 2 bases and J dropped 4; count of bases not matched to a gene: 4. The CDR3 contains 14 residues. Looked up from germline, CDR1 is SNHLY and CDR2 is FYNNEI. CDR3 amino acids: CASSESDRVYGYTF. CDR3 sequence (DNA): TGTGCCAGCAGTGAATCAGACAGGGTCTATGGCTACACCTTC.

The chain is built from TRBV10-2 and TRBJ2-6, with no clear D. This CDR3 is 15 amino acids long. Germline assignment: CDR1 WSHSY and CDR2 SAAADI. V gave up 6 bases and J gave up 2 bases, with 11 bases separating them. Here the CDR3 DNA reads TGCGCCAGCAGCCCCTTGGCCACTGGGGCCAACGTCCTGACTTTC. Translated: CASSPLATGANVLTF.